The 32 T cell receptor beta chains presented below share a single source sample, sequenced in a study of response to subunit inactivated influenza vaccine. Using its own MiXCR run on the RT-PCR reads, TCRdb lists one record per CDR3 protein. The sample records about 610,000 distinct CDR3 sequences, less than 15% being singletons. The specimen was PBMCs from blood, collected about 11 days after vaccination. Source of these receptors: a man between 45 and 60 years old who received an inactivated influenza vaccine.

Concerning this clonotype: At one boundary the junction diverges from the germline segment, which might be a read error. The chain couples TRBV7-2 to TRBJ2-4, with a weak D call TRBD2 (6 bases). From germline, CDR1 is SGHTA and CDR2 FQGNSA. This CDR3 spans 13 amino acids. In DNA, the CDR3 is TGTGCCTGCAGCTTACCGGGGGTTAACATTCAGTACTTC. It encodes CACSLPGVNIQYF.

This clonotype was seen repeatedly, ten times or more. V and J are TRBV12-3 or TRBV12-4 and TRBJ2-7; D is possibly TRBD1 (6 bases). CDR3 length equals 11 residues. Trimming stripped 6 bases from V and 5 bases from J, with 8 bases between. The CDR3 protein is CASRQGHEQYF. The CDR3 DNA reads as TGTGCCAGCAGGCAGGGGCACGAGCAGTACTTC.

This clonotype has more than one count but fewer than ten. The chain carries TRBV29-1 and TRBJ2-7, with D tentatively TRBD1 (6 bases). Deletions cut 3 bases from V and 3 bases from J, with 12 bases between. The CDR3 covers 13 residues. Looked up from germline, CDR1 is SQVTM and CDR2 is ANQGSEA. The DNA for the CDR3 is TGCAGCGTTGAGACGGGACACAACTACGAGCAGTACTTC. Translating it yields CSVETGHNYEQYF.

This clonotype appeared a few times. The chain joins TRBV2 to TRBJ2-7; D is perhaps TRBD1 (5 bases). The CDR3 spans 13 residues. Germline V gene data show CDR1 as SNHLY and CDR2 as FYNNEI. Trimming removed 6 bases from V and 3 bases from J, with 12 bases in between. The CDR3 loop reads CASSPPRVYEQYF. For the CDR3, the DNA is TGTGCCAGCAGCCCTCCCAGGGTCTACGAGCAGTACTTC.

This clonotype came up a few times. The rearrangement joins TRBV5-6 to TRBJ2-1; D is unresolved. This CDR3 has 16 amino acids. V dropped 2 bases and J dropped 0 bases, with 12 bases sitting between them. Germline assignment: CDR1 SGHDT and CDR2 YYEEEE. Here the CDR3 reads CASSLIGSSSYNEQFF. The CDR3 coding sequence is TGTGCCAGCAGCTTAATTGGTAGTAGCTCCTACAATGAGCAGTTCTTC.

V gene TRBV12-3 or TRBV12-4 combines with J gene TRBJ1-5; D unclear. The V and J ends lost 3 bases and 7 bases respectively, with 10 bases between them. This CDR3 spans 13 amino acids. The CDR3 nucleotides read TGTGCCAGCAGTTTGAGGGAAAGGCAGCCCCAGCATTTT. Residues: CASSLRERQPQHF.

In this sample, this clonotype turned up a few times. The chain uses TRBV29-1 and TRBJ1-4, with TRBD1 as a possible D gene (5 bases). The CDR3 contains 12 residues. Germline assignment: CDR1 SQVTM and CDR2 ANQGSEA. Between the trimmed V and J ends, which lost 3 bases and 8 bases, there was a span of 10 bases. The CDR3 DNA reads TGCAGCGTTGATGGGGGGATGGAAAAACTGTTTTTT. Translation gives CSVDGGMEKLFF.

The chain links TRBV5-1 to TRBJ1-6; D gene unclear. Trimming removed 5 bases from V and 0 bases from J, with 12 bases in between. The CDR3 totals 16 residues. The V gene's germline CDR1 is SGHRS and CDR2 YFSETQ. The CDR3 protein is CASRAITDSYNSPLHF. DNA for the CDR3: TGCGCCAGCAGAGCCATTACGGACTCCTATAATTCACCCCTCCACTTT. The full variable domain, rest sourced from reference TRBV5-1 and TRBJ1-6, is KAGVTQTPRYLIKTRGQQVTLSCSPISGHRSVSWYQQTPGQGLQFLFEYFSETQRNKGNFPGRFSGRQFSNSRSEMNVSTLELGDSALYLCASRAITDSYNSPLHFGNGTRLTVT.

In this sample, this clonotype turned up a few times. The chain links TRBV10-3 to TRBJ2-5, with D possibly TRBD1 on 6 matching bases. Germline CDR1 and CDR2: ENHRY and SYGVKD. Trimming shortened V by 3 bases and J by 5 bases, and 13 bases separated the two germline ends. This CDR3 has 14 residues. CDR3 sequence: CAISDPQGWETQYF. The CDR3 DNA reads as TGTGCCATCAGTGACCCACAGGGATGGGAGACCCAGTACTTC.

The rearrangement joins TRBV12-3 or TRBV12-4 to TRBJ1-1; tentatively, D is TRBD1 (5 bases). The CDR3 contains 15 residues. Trimming removed 6 bases from V and 3 bases from J, with 17 bases in between. The CDR3 reads CASRDIRSGDTEAFF. The DNA of the CDR3 is TGTGCCAGCAGAGACATACGCTCGGGGGACACTGAAGCTTTCTTT.

In this sample, this clonotype turned up a few times. This chain connects TRBV10-2 to TRBJ2-3, with TRBD2 matching over 7 bases. CDR3 length equals 16 residues. The ends lost 0 bases at V and 4 bases at J; junction bases unmatched: 7. The germline gives CDR1 WSHSY, CDR2 SAAADI. The CDR3 coding sequence is TGCGCCAGCAGTGAGTCGCGGGGGTTATACGCAGATACGCAGTATTTT. It encodes CASSESRGLYADTQYF.

This clonotype was seen more than once but under ten times. A read error may account for a junction end that differs from germline. V and J are TRBV20-1 and TRBJ2-7; 11 positions agree with TRBD2. CDR1 and CDR2 from the germline V gene are DFQATT and SNEGSKA (reference sequence). The CDR3 consists of 12 residues. CDR3 amino acids: CSSGGTSGSLNF. The CDR3 coding sequence is TGCAGTAGCGGCGGGACTAGCGGATCTCTAAACTTC.

This clonotype has only a few counts. The chain carries TRBV11-1 and TRBJ2-1; 9 bases match TRBD1. The CDR3 has 18 amino acids. Per germline, CDR1 SGHAT and CDR2 FQDESV (reference sequence). J lost 3 bases, V lost 2 bases, and 11 bases had no gene match. CDR3: CASSLFRGGQGFYNEQFF. CDR3 nucleotide sequence: TGTGCCAGCAGCTTATTTCGAGGGGGACAGGGCTTCTACAATGAGCAGTTCTTC.

This chain connects TRBV10-3 to TRBJ1-6, with 7 bases identical to TRBD1. Germline V lookup: CDR1 ENHRY, CDR2 SYGVKD. This CDR3 region has 14 residues. The junction had 7 bases not matched to a gene; V was cut back by 6 bases and J by 8 bases. CDR3 bases: TGTGCCATCAGGTTAGGACAGGATCATTCACCCCTCCACTTT. This gives the protein CAIRLGQDHSPLHF.

CDR3 nucleotide sequence: TGTGCCAGCAGCCAAGTCCCGGGACAGGGTGGTACCGGGGAGCTGTTTTTT. It is translated as CASSQVPGQGGTGELFF. This chain joins TRBV3-1 and TRBJ2-2; 9 bases agree with TRBD1. The V gene end was trimmed by 1 base and the J gene end by 5 bases; junction bases not matched to a gene: 8. The CDR3 is made up of 17 amino acids. Per the germline V gene, CDR1 is LGHDT and CDR2 is YNNKEL (reference sequence).

The chain couples TRBV11-2 to TRBJ2-7; no firm D call. The V gene lost 0 bases and the J gene lost 7 bases, with 19 bases spanning the gap. There are 16 residues in the CDR3. Germline CDR1 is SGHAT and CDR2 is FQNNGV. Written as DNA, the CDR3 is TGTGCCAGCAGCTTAGATCCTAATCGGGCCATGCGGGAGCAGTACTTC. This sequence encodes CASSLDPNRAMREQYF.

The V call is TRBV5-5, the J call TRBJ2-1; D gene ambiguous. The CDR3 runs to 14 residues. CDR1 and CDR2 (germline): SGHKS, YYEKEE (reference sequence). Trimming shortened V by 4 bases and J by 1 base, and 9 bases separated the two germline ends. Written as DNA, the CDR3 is TGTGCCAGCAGCCCCGTAAATTCCTACAATGAGCAGTTCTTC. Its translation is CASSPVNSYNEQFF.

V and J are TRBV19 and TRBJ2-3, with 8 positions matching TRBD1. Germline CDR1 and CDR2: LNHDA and SQIVND (reference sequence). The CDR3 is made up of 15 amino acids. The V segment lost 6 bases and the J segment 5 bases; nucleotides outside the gene matches: 10. In DNA form, the CDR3 reads TGTGCCAGTAGCAACGGCAGGGGGCCCCAAGATACGCAGTATTTT. This encodes CASSNGRGPQDTQYF.

This clonotype was seen at least ten times. The chain is built from TRBV20-1 and TRBJ1-3; no clear D gene. There are 14 residues in the CDR3. Deletions cut 3 bases from V and 1 base from J, with 10 bases between. Germline V lookup: CDR1 DFQATT, CDR2 SNEGSKA (reference sequence). CDR3 bases: TGCAGTGCTAGTATCGGGGTATCTGGAAACACCATATATTTT. Translating gives CSASIGVSGNTIYF.

The chain employs TRBV5-1 and TRBJ1-5; 7 bases are shared with TRBD1. Germline CDR1 and CDR2: SGHRS and YFSETQ. The CDR3 runs 15 residues. The J segment lost 2 bases and the V segment lost 4 bases, leaving 6 bases of the junction unmatched. The CDR3 here is CASSEDRVRNQPQHF. As DNA, the CDR3 is TGCGCCAGCAGCGAAGACAGGGTCCGCAATCAGCCCCAGCATTTT.

This clonotype came up a few times. The rearrangement joins TRBV10-3 to TRBJ2-7; TRBD2 agrees at 10 bases. Germline V gene data show CDR1 as ENHRY and CDR2 as SYGVKD. The CDR3 is 14 residues long. Trimming at V came to 3 bases and at J to 5 bases, leaving 4 bases not matched to a gene. The CDR3 here is CAISDLAGDNEQYF. CDR3 in DNA: TGTGCCATCAGTGACCTAGCGGGAGACAACGAGCAGTACTTC.

This clonotype turned up a few times. The J gene is TRBJ1-1, the V gene TRBV4-3; no clear D. V lost 4 bases, J lost 5 bases, and 14 bases lay in between. CDR3 length: 14 residues. The germline V gene has CDR1 LGHNA and CDR2 YSLEER. Here the CDR3 reads CASSLAPGRTEAFF. In nucleotides, the CDR3 is TGCGCCAGCAGCCTAGCCCCTGGAAGGACTGAAGCTTTCTTT.

The chain has TRBV21-1 and TRBJ2-5; no DNA check was done on the table's D call, TRBD1. TRBV21-1 is reported as a pseudogene. This CDR3 spans 15 amino acids. In DNA, the CDR3 is TGTGCCAGCAGCAACCGGGACAGGGGGATATGGGCCCAGTACTTC. Translated, it gives CASSNRDRGIWAQYF.

J is TRBJ2-7 and V is TRBV4-1; TRBD1 might be the D (6 bases). The CDR3 is made up of 17 amino acids. V shed 4 bases and J shed 1 base, with 20 bases lying between them. CDR1 and CDR2 (germline): MGHRA, YSYEKL. CDR3 in DNA: TGCGCCAGCAGCCTCCTCCCGGGACAAGGATTTTCCTACGAGCAGTACTTC. It translates to CASSLLPGQGFSYEQYF.

The V and J genes are TRBV5-1 and TRBJ2-3, with D hard to call. The germline CDR1 and CDR2 sequences are SGHRS and YFSETQ. Trimming removed 10 bases from V and 1 base from J, with 28 bases in between. The CDR3 covers 18 residues. CDR3 region: CAGLLLGPPSFRTDTQYF. For the CDR3, the DNA is TGCGCCGGGCTACTCTTAGGACCGCCGAGTTTTCGCACAGATACGCAGTATTTT.

This clonotype was recorded a few times. Germline is not matched at one junction end, which may reflect a read error. The rearrangement links TRBV6-2 or TRBV6-3 to TRBJ2-2; no definite D call. Germline values: CDR1 MNHEY, CDR2 SVGEGT. CDR3 length: 12 residues. The CDR3 loop is CASSPNIGELFF. CDR3 nucleotide sequence: TGTGCCAGCAGTCCAAACATCGGGGAGCTGTTTTTT.

This clonotype was detected many times. The chain is built from TRBV7-9 and TRBJ2-7; possible D gene TRBD1, 5 bases. V was shortened by 5 bases and J by 5 bases, with 16 bases between the two germline ends. This CDR3 is built from 14 residues. Germline values: CDR1 SEHNR, CDR2 FQNEAQ (reference sequence). The CDR3, as DNA: TGTGCCAGCAGCCTTAGTCGGCAGGGAAACGAGCAGTACTTC. It encodes CASSLSRQGNEQYF.

V gene TRBV12-3 or TRBV12-4 combines with J gene TRBJ1-5; D is possibly TRBD1 (5 bases). Trimming removed 3 bases at V and 6 bases at J, with 9 bases between. There are 13 residues in the CDR3. CDR3 in amino acids: CASSFRESQPQHF. The CDR3 DNA sequence: TGTGCCAGCAGTTTCAGGGAGAGTCAGCCCCAGCATTTT.

This clonotype occurred a few times. The chain employs TRBV12-3 or TRBV12-4 and TRBJ1-6; D is unresolved. V shed 1 base and J shed 7 bases, with 11 bases lying between them. The CDR3 consists of 15 residues. CDR3 nucleotides: TGTGCCAGCAGTTTAGTTCTGCCGCGCAATTCACCCCTCCACTTT. Its protein product is CASSLVLPRNSPLHF.

This clonotype was seen many times. The junction departs from the called germline gene at one end, perhaps through a read error. The chain is built from TRBV5-1 and TRBJ1-3; unclear D gene. This CDR3 region has 14 residues. Germline V gene sequence: CDR1 SGHRS, CDR2 YFSETQ. The CDR3 DNA follows: TGTGCCAGCAGCCTGGACGGCTCTGGAAACACCATATATTTT. The encoded protein is CASSLDGSGNTIYF.

This clonotype appeared many times. The genes are TRBV29-1 and TRBJ1-2, with D possibly matching TRBD1 (5 bases). This CDR3 region has 11 residues. The V end was cut by 7 bases, the J end by 1 base, with 7 bases between. The germline gives CDR1 SQVTM, CDR2 ANQGSEA. DNA for the CDR3: TGCAGCGCCGACAGTAACTATGGCTACACCTTC. Its protein is CSADSNYGYTF.

This clonotype has more than one count but fewer than ten. The chain combines TRBV12-3 or TRBV12-4 with TRBJ2-5, with D perhaps matching TRBD1 (5 bases). The CDR3 runs 13 residues. Trimming took 3 bases from V and 7 from J, leaving 12 bases between them. The CDR3 region has the DNA TGTGCCAGCAGTTTTCCAGGGATTGGGACCCAGTACTTC. This translates into CASSFPGIGTQYF.